This T cell receptor beta chain was identified in a study of T cell repertoires in cytomegalovirus infection (dated 2019 in TCRdb). A note on the overall study: Donor HLA type was relevant to the analysis, as public TCR beta signatures indicated carriage of CMV infection together with the matching HLA type. The research as a whole found: In the ex vivo response, HLA-C-restricted CMV-specific TCR beta clonotypes were dominant, and in two of eight donors the single most frequent clonotype came from this HLA-C-restricted group. Cumulative frequency of public TCR beta family members discriminated carriers of CMV infection plus the relevant HLA type in this cohort and an independent 352-donor cohort.

Including the terminal cysteine and phenylalanine, the CDR3 comprises 14 residues. The DNA shown is the 42-base CDR3, in frame from base 1. CDR1 is given as LGHNA and CDR2 as YNFKEQ, both from the germline V gene. V is reduced by 2 bases and J by 4 bases, leaving a spacing of 11 bases between them. There are many counts of this clonotype. There is no known antigen for this receptor. Base-call qualities are not available, and no considerably larger clone is one nucleotide away. TCRdb lists the instrument as Illumina HiSeq 1500. TCRdb itself trimmed the public reads at Q25 with fastp, ran MiXCR and retained productive beta chains. Rows are unified per CDR3 protein, each entry keeping the most common DNA and genes. In this sample the table shows around 170,000 distinct CDR3 sequences, around 14% of which occur a single time. The ten largest clones add up to roughly 27% of the sample.

This TCR was recovered from a human donor in good health (CMV status not recorded). Some clones in this sample may be carry-over from other donors' samples. Sequencing was performed on PBMCs. This chain joins TRBV4-2 to TRBJ1-2, with no confidently assigned D gene. The nucleotides are TGTGCCAGCAGCCAACGGCAGGCTCTCTATGGCTACACCTTC. Its amino acids are CASSQRQALYGYTF.